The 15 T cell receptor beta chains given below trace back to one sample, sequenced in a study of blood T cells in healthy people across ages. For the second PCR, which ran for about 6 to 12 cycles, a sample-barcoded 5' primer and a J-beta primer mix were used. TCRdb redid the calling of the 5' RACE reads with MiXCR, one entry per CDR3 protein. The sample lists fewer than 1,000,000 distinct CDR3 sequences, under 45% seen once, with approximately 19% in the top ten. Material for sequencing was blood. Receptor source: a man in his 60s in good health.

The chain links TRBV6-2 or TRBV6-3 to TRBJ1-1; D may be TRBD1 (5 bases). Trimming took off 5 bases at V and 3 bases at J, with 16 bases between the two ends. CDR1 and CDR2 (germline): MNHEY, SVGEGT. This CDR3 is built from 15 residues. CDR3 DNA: TGTGCCAGCAGTGGGGCCTTTTCGGGGTACACTGAAGCTTTCTTT. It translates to CASSGAFSGYTEAFF.

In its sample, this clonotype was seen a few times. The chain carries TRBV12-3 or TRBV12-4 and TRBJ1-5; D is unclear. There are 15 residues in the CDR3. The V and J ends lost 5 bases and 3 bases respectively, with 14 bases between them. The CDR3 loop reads CASSPSDGDNQPQHF. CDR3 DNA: TGTGCCAGCAGTCCCTCGGACGGTGACAATCAGCCCCAGCATTTT.

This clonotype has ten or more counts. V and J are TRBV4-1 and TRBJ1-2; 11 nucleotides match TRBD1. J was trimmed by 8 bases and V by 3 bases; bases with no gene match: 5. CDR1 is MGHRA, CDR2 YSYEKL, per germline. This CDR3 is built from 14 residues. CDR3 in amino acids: CASSQDRGLDGYTF. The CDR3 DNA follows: TGCGCCAGCAGCCAGGACAGGGGGCTAGACGGCTACACCTTC.

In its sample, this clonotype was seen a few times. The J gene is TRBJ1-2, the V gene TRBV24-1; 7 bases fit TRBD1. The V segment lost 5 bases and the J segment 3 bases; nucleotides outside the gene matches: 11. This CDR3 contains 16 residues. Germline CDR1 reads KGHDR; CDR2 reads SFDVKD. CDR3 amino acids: CATSGVPTGTHYGYTF. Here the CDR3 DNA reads TGTGCCACCAGTGGCGTTCCGACAGGGACCCACTATGGCTACACCTTC.

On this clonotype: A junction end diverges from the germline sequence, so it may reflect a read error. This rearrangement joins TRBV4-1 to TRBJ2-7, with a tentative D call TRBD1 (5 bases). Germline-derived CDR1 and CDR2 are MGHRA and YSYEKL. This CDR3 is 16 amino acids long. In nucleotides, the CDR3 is TGCGCCAGCGGCCAAGACGCCAGGGCGAGCTCCTACGAGCAGTACTTC. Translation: CASGQDARASSYEQYF.

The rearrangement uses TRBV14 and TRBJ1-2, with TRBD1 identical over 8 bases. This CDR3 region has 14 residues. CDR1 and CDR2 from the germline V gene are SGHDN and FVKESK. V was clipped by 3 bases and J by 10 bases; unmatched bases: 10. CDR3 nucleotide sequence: TGTGCCAGCAGCCAGTCCGGGACAGGATGCGACTACACCTTC. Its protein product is CASSQSGTGCDYTF.

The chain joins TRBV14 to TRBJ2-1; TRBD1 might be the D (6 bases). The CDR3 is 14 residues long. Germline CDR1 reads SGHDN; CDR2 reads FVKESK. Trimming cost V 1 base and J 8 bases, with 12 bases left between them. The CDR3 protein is CASSQVQGLDEQFF. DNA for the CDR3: TGTGCCAGCAGCCAAGTCCAGGGGCTCGATGAGCAGTTCTTC.

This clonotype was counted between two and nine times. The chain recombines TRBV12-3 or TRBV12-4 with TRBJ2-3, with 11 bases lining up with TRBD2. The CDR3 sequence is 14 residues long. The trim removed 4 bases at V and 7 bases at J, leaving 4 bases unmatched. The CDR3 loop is CASSYTSGGNTQYF. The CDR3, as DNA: TGTGCCAGCAGTTACACTAGCGGGGGTAATACGCAGTATTTT.

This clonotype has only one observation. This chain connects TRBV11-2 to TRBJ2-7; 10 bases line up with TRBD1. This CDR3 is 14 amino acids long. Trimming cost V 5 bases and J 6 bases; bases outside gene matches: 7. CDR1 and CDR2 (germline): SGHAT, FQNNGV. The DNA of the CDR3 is TGTGCCAGCAGCCACGGGACAGGGGTTGGCGAGCAGTACTTC. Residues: CASSHGTGVGEQYF. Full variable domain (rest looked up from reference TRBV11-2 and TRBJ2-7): EAGVAQSPRYKIIEKRQSVAFWCNPISGHATLYWYQQILGQGPKLLIQFQNNGVVDDSQLPKDRFSAERLKGVDSTLKIQPAKLEDSAVYLCASSHGTGVGEQYFGPGTRLTVT.

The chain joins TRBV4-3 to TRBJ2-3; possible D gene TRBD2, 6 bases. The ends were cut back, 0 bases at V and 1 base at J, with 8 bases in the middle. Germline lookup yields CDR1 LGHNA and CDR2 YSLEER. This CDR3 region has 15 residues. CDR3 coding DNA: TGCGCCAGCAGCCAAGAACTAGCCCGCACAGATACGCAGTATTTT. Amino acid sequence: CASSQELARTDTQYF.

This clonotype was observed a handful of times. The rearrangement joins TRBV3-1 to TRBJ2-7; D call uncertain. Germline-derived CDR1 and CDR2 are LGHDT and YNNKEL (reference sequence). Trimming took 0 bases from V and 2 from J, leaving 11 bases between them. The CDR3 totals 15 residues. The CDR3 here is CASSQDSLRTYEQYF. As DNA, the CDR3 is TGTGCCAGCAGCCAAGATAGCCTACGGACCTACGAGCAGTACTTC.

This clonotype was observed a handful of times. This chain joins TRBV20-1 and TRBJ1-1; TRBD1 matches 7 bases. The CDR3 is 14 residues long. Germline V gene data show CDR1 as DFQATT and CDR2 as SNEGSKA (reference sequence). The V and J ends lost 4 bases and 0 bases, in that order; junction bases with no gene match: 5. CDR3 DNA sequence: TGCAGTGCTACACGGGACAGCCTGAACACTGAAGCTTTCTTT. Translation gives CSATRDSLNTEAFF.

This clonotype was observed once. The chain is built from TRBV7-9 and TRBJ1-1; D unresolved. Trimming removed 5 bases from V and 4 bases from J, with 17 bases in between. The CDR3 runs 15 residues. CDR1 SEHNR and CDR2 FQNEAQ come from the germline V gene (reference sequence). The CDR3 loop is CASSPLTGFGTEAFF. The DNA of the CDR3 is TGTGCCAGCAGCCCCCTGACGGGATTCGGCACTGAAGCTTTCTTT.

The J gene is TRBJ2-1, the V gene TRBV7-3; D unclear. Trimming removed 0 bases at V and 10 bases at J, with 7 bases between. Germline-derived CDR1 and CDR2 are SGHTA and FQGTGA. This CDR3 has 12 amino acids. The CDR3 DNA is TGTGCCAGCAGCTTAACAGGGCGCGAGCAGTTCTTC. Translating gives CASSLTGREQFF.

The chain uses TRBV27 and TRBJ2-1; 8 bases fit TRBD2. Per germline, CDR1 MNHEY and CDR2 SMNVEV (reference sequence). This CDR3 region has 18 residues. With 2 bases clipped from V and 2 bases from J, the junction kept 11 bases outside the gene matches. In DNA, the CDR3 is TGTGCCAGCAGTTTACGACCTGACTGGCGGGAGGCCTACAATGAGCAGTTCTTC. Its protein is CASSLRPDWREAYNEQFF.